The table lists the clone carrying this T cell receptor (beta chain) with many counts. The sample comes from a study of T-cell reconstitution after alpha-beta-depleted transplantation in children. V lost 0 bases to trimming and J lost 7 bases, with 10 bases between them. The CDR3 has 14 amino acids. From germline, CDR1 is LGHDT and CDR2 YNNKEL (reference sequence). Using unique molecular identifiers, the investigators prepared the TCRbeta library. TCRdb re-called the PCR reads through MiXCR, storing one row per CDR3 protein. The sample records over 150,000 distinct CDR3 sequences, more than 12% being singletons.

This rearrangement joins TRBV3-1 to TRBJ1-5; D is perhaps TRBD1 (5 bases). Sequencing was performed on PBMCs from the stem cell graft donor, taken from the stem cell graft. The TCR originated in a human donor who donated a stem cell graft to a child with acute lymphoblastic leukemia. CDR3 residues: CASSQDGRGQPQHF. CDR3 nucleotide sequence: TGTGCCAGCAGCCAAGACGGACGGGGCCAGCCCCAGCATTTT.